These T cell receptor beta chains were read from a single sample in a study of T cells in Graves' hyperthyroidism and ophthalmopathy. One entry per CDR3 protein, called by TCRdb with MiXCR from the multiplex PCR reads. The sample consists of about 570,000 distinct CDR3 sequences, about 45% of them appearing once. Sequenced: peripheral blood or thyroid tissue (not recorded which). These receptors were taken from an adult woman with Graves' disease, either hyperthyroidism or ophthalmopathy (not recorded which). CDR3s include the opening cysteine and the closing phenylalanine or tryptophan. Fields, in order: CDR3 protein, CDR3 DNA, J gene, clone size, V gene, D gene. A D gene is named only where the DNA matches it firmly. The size of a clone is reported for some rows only, either as once, few or many, or as a class for expanded clones.

CDR3: CASLEGQGTDTQYF; DNA: TGCGCCAGCCTAGAAGGACAGGGCACAGATACGCAGTATTTT; J: TRBJ2-3; size: .; V: TRBV5-1; D: TRBD1
CDR3: CSVVKPLNTEAFF; DNA: TGCAGCGTCGTGAAACCCCTGAACACTGAAGCTTTCTTT; J: TRBJ1-1; size: many; V: TRBV29-1; D: .
CDR3: CASSLLLGVGGYTF; DNA: TGCGCCAGCAGCCTACTCTTGGGAGTGGGGGGCTACACCTTC; J: TRBJ1-2; size: .; V: TRBV4-1; D: .
CDR3: CANSDSIPGELFF; DNA: TGTGCCAACTCTGACAGCATTCCCGGGGAGCTGTTTTTT; J: TRBJ2-2; size: few; V: TRBV28; D: .
CDR3: CATSRTGDGIYEQYF; DNA: TGTGCCACCAGCAGGACAGGGGACGGGATATACGAGCAGTACTTC; J: TRBJ2-7; size: .; V: TRBV15; D: TRBD1
CDR3: CASSFRGSDTQYF; DNA: TGTGCCAGCAGTTTTAGGGGATCGGATACGCAGTATTTT; J: TRBJ2-3; size: once; V: TRBV7-9; D: .
CDR3: CASSVGTTDYTQYF; DNA: TGTGCCAGCAGCGTAGGGACTACAGATTATACGCAGTATTTT; J: TRBJ2-3; size: few; V: TRBV9; D: .
CDR3: CASKQGTEAFF; DNA: TGTGCCAGCAAACAGGGTACTGAAGCTTTCTTT; J: TRBJ1-1; size: many; V: TRBV6-5; D: .
CDR3: CASSKSSYEQYF; DNA: TGTGCCAGCAGCAAGAGCTCCTACGAGCAGTACTTC; J: TRBJ2-7; size: few; V: TRBV7-2; D: .
CDR3: CASAGRETQYF; DNA: TGTGCCAGCGCGGGACGGGAGACCCAGTACTTC; J: TRBJ2-5; size: .; V: TRBV7-9; D: .
CDR3: CSVLRTGGETQYF; DNA: TGCAGCGTCCTTCGGACAGGGGGAGAGACCCAGTACTTC; J: TRBJ2-5; size: .; V: TRBV29-1; D: TRBD1
CDR3: CASSSTLGNPQETQYF; DNA: TGTGCCAGCAGTTCCACTTTAGGAAACCCACAAGAGACCCAGTACTTC; J: TRBJ2-5; size: .; V: TRBV6-5; D: .
CDR3: CASSLEGRNEAFF; DNA: TGTGCCAGCAGCTTAGAAGGGCGGAATGAAGCTTTCTTT; J: TRBJ1-1; size: many; V: TRBV7-2; D: .
CDR3: CSVTRAGDNTGELFF; DNA: TGCAGCGTTACACGCGCAGGGGATAACACCGGGGAGCTGTTTTTT; J: TRBJ2-2; size: once; V: TRBV29-1; D: .
CDR3: CASSILSGGPNTEAFF; DNA: TGTGCCAGTAGCATCCTCAGTGGAGGGCCGAACACTGAAGCTTTCTTT; J: TRBJ1-1; size: once; V: TRBV19; D: .
CDR3: CASSQATRSPFWEQYF; DNA: TGCGCCAGCAGCCAAGCCACCCGTTCCCCTTTCTGGGAGCAGTACTTC; J: TRBJ2-7; size: many; V: TRBV4-1; D: .
CDR3: CASSDEGSQPQHF; DNA: TGTGCCAGCAGTGACGAGGGGTCCCAGCCCCAGCATTTT; J: TRBJ1-5; size: many; V: TRBV2; D: .
CDR3: CASSSAFPEQFF; DNA: TGCGCCAGCAGCTCCGCCTTCCCGGAGCAGTTCTTC; J: TRBJ2-1; size: once; V: TRBV5-1; D: .
CDR3: CASSGRAEGTDTQYF; DNA: TGTGCCAGCAGCGGACGAGCAGAGGGCACAGATACGCAGTATTTT; J: TRBJ2-3; size: .; V: TRBV5-5; D: .
CDR3: CASSPRVFNYGYTF; DNA: TGTGCCAGCAGTCCTAGGGTATTCAACTATGGCTACACCTTC; J: TRBJ1-2; size: .; V: TRBV7-8; D: .
CDR3: CASSLMAAGELFF; DNA: TGTGCCAGCAGCTTAATGGCGGCCGGGGAGCTGTTTTTT; J: TRBJ2-2; size: few; V: TRBV7-3; D: .
CDR3: CASSQRQGAAEAFF; DNA: TGTGCCAGCAGCCAAAGACAGGGGGCCGCTGAAGCTTTCTTT; J: TRBJ1-1; size: .; V: TRBV4-2; D: TRBD1
CDR3: CAISARGARETETQYF; DNA: TGTGCCATCAGTGCTAGAGGGGCCAGAGAGACAGAGACCCAGTACTTC; J: TRBJ2-5; size: .; V: TRBV10-3; D: .
CDR3: CASSLEGSYTF; DNA: TGCGCCAGCAGCTTGGAGGGTAGCTACACCTTC; J: TRBJ1-2; size: .; V: TRBV5-1; D: .
CDR3: CASKPGLAGVGEQYF; DNA: TGTGCCAGCAAACCCGGTTTAGCGGGAGTCGGCGAGCAGTACTTC; J: TRBJ2-7; size: .; V: TRBV3-1; D: TRBD2
CDR3: CASGQRDTTYEQYF; DNA: TGTGCTAGTGGACAACGGGACACCACATACGAGCAGTACTTC; J: TRBJ2-7; size: many; V: TRBV12-5; D: .
CDR3: CASSPPPRGMGLAGSSGANVLTF; DNA: TGTGCCAGCTCACCACCCCCCAGGGGAATGGGACTAGCGGGATCCTCTGGGGCCAACGTCCTGACTTTC; J: TRBJ2-6; size: .; V: TRBV11-1; D: TRBD2
CDR3: CASSSRGQGNNSPLHF; DNA: TGTGCCAGCAGCTCAAGAGGACAGGGAAATAATTCACCCCTCCACTTT; J: TRBJ1-6; size: .; V: TRBV11-2; D: TRBD1
CDR3: CASRPSGTGNTEAFF; DNA: TGTGCCAGCAGACCCTCCGGGACAGGGAACACTGAAGCTTTCTTT; J: TRBJ1-1; size: .; V: TRBV28; D: TRBD1
CDR3: CAIRKSGSGMRTGELFF; DNA: TGTGCCATCAGGAAGTCGGGTAGCGGGATGAGAACCGGGGAGCTGTTTTTT; J: TRBJ2-2; size: many; V: TRBV10-3; D: TRBD2
CDR3: CASSLQGQGETQYF; DNA: TGTGCCAGCAGTTTACAGGGGCAGGGTGAGACCCAGTACTTC; J: TRBJ2-5; size: .; V: TRBV12-3/TRBV12-4; D: .
CDR3: CASSRGGPGETQYF; DNA: TGTGCTAGCAGCCGGGGGGGGCCCGGGGAGACCCAGTACTTC; J: TRBJ2-5; size: .; V: TRBV7-7; D: TRBD2
CDR3: CASSFPGPRSYEQYF; DNA: TGTGCCAGCAGCTTTCCGGGACCCCGGAGCTACGAGCAGTACTTC; J: TRBJ2-7; size: few; V: TRBV11-2; D: .
CDR3: CAISESNPGQGLGYEQYF; DNA: TGTGCCATCAGTGAGTCGAATCCGGGACAGGGTCTTGGGTACGAGCAGTACTTC; J: TRBJ2-7; size: many; V: TRBV10-3; D: TRBD1
CDR3: CASSASPSGQETQYF; DNA: TGTGCCAGCAGTGCTAGTCCCAGCGGACAAGAGACCCAGTACTTC; J: TRBJ2-5; size: .; V: TRBV2; D: .
CDR3: CASSFSDRGAYEQYF; DNA: TGTGCCAGCAGCTTTTCCGACAGGGGCGCCTACGAGCAGTACTTC; J: TRBJ2-7; size: .; V: TRBV13; D: TRBD1
CDR3: CASGLGDSRYEQYF; DNA: TGCGCCAGCGGATTAGGGGACTCCCGGTACGAGCAGTACTTC; J: TRBJ2-7; size: many; V: TRBV5-1; D: .
CDR3: CASRPRGRAHSYEQYF; DNA: TGTGCCAGCAGACCCCGGGGGCGGGCGCACTCCTACGAGCAGTACTTC; J: TRBJ2-7; size: .; V: TRBV7-6; D: .
CDR3: CASSTLTATNEKLFF; DNA: TGTGCCAGTAGTACTTTGACTGCAACTAATGAAAAACTGTTTTTT; J: TRBJ1-4; size: .; V: TRBV19; D: .
CDR3: CASSLGGFTEAFF; DNA: TGCGCCAGCAGCTTGGGGGGGTTCACTGAAGCTTTCTTT; J: TRBJ1-1; size: many; V: TRBV5-1; D: .
CDR3: CASSRTTGGFGEAFF; DNA: TGTGCCAGCAGCCGAACAACAGGGGGTTTTGGGGAAGCTTTCTTT; J: TRBJ1-1; size: .; V: TRBV7-2; D: TRBD1
CDR3: CASSLQGGAFF; DNA: TGCGCCAGCAGCTTACAGGGCGGAGCTTTCTTT; J: TRBJ1-1; size: once; V: TRBV5-1; D: .
CDR3: CSVEDRGPWATEAFF; DNA: TGCAGCGTTGAAGATCGGGGCCCGTGGGCCACTGAAGCTTTCTTT; J: TRBJ1-1; size: few; V: TRBV29-1; D: .
CDR3: CSAWSRGYTF; DNA: TGCAGTGCCTGGAGCCGCGGCTACACCTTC; J: TRBJ1-2; size: .; V: TRBV20-1; D: .
CDR3: CASTRTGRAENTIYF; DNA: TGTGCCAGCACACGGACAGGGAGGGCGGAAAACACCATATATTTT; J: TRBJ1-3; size: .; V: TRBV9; D: TRBD1
CDR3: CASSLVVLPGRETQYF; DNA: TGTGCCAGCAGCTTAGTGGTTCTCCCAGGGCGAGAGACCCAGTACTTC; J: TRBJ2-5; size: once; V: TRBV7-2; D: .
CDR3: CASSFKGLTKETQYF; DNA: TGTGCCAGCAGCTTTAAGGGACTAACTAAAGAGACCCAGTACTTC; J: TRBJ2-5; size: once; V: TRBV7-2; D: TRBD2
CDR3: CATTRGEDLVTGELFF; DNA: TGTGCCACCACCCGGGGGGAGGACTTAGTCACCGGGGAGCTGTTTTTT; J: TRBJ2-2; size: many; V: TRBV15; D: TRBD2
CDR3: CASSIDSLANYGYTF; DNA: TGTGCCAGCAGTATCGACAGTTTGGCGAACTATGGCTACACCTTC; J: TRBJ1-2; size: many; V: TRBV6-6; D: .
CDR3: CASTPVWSDYGYTF; DNA: TGTGCCAGCACCCCGGTCTGGAGCGACTATGGCTACACCTTC; J: TRBJ1-2; size: .; V: TRBV7-2; D: .
CDR3: CGSGVTYEQYF; DNA: TGTGGGAGCGGGGTGACCTACGAGCAGTACTTC; J: TRBJ2-7; size: many; V: TRBV27; D: TRBD2
CDR3: CASSMGPGRARREQYF; DNA: TGTGCCAGCAGCATGGGGCCCGGGAGGGCCCGTCGAGAGCAGTACTTC; J: TRBJ2-7; size: few; V: TRBV5-4; D: TRBD2
CDR3: CASSLARGFYEQYF; DNA: TGTGCCAGCAGCTTAGCGAGGGGGTTCTACGAGCAGTACTTC; J: TRBJ2-7; size: .; V: TRBV7-2; D: .
CDR3: CASMAGRFGYEQYF; DNA: TGTGCCAGCATGGCAGGCCGCTTTGGCTACGAGCAGTACTTC; J: TRBJ2-7; size: many; V: TRBV6-5; D: .
CDR3: CASSSEQGGKLFF; DNA: TGTGCCAGCAGCTCAGAACAGGGGGGGAAACTGTTTTTT; J: TRBJ1-4; size: .; V: TRBV7-2; D: TRBD1
CDR3: CARDRREGTTGELFF; DNA: TGTGCTAGAGATCGGCGCGAGGGTACCACCGGGGAGCTGTTTTTT; J: TRBJ2-2; size: .; V: TRBV2; D: .
CDR3: CSGWDSSSYTF; DNA: TGCAGCGGGTGGGACAGCTCCTCCTACACCTTC; J: TRBJ1-2; size: .; V: TRBV29-1; D: TRBD1
CDR3: CASSPGVLNYGYTF; DNA: TGTGCCAGCAGCCCAGGGGTCCTGAACTATGGCTACACCTTC; J: TRBJ1-2; size: many; V: TRBV9; D: .
CDR3: CASSALKREGYGYTF; DNA: TGTGCCAGCAGCGCCCTGAAGCGGGAGGGCTACGGCTACACCTTC; J: TRBJ1-2; size: .; V: TRBV7-8; D: .